The rows below give T cell receptor beta chains drawn from one sample of a study of blood T cell repertoires in COVID-19. Only in-frame clones appear in the TCRdb table, and some are missing; sequencing was by immunoSEQ multiplex PCR. The table shows about 120,000 clones, with 80% to 90% occurring only once. The sequencing sample was made of peripheral blood. These receptor sequences come from a man between 65 and 79 years old with active or convalescent COVID-19. The CDR3 runs from the conserved cysteine through the conserved F or W. The D gene is left open where the match is weak. Only part of the rows carry a size: once, few, many, or a class if the clone is expanded.

D gene: TRBD2
V gene: TRBV14
clone size: .
J gene: TRBJ2-5
CDR3 DNA: TGTGCCAGCAGCCAATGGGAGCGGGAGTGGGAGACCCAGTACTTC
CDR3 protein: CASSQWEREWETQYF

D gene: .
V gene: TRBV5-1
clone size: .
J gene: TRBJ1-4
CDR3 DNA: TGCGCCAGCAGCTCCGGTGGGAGGGGCGATGAAAAACTGTTTTTT
CDR3 protein: CASSSGGRGDEKLFF

D gene: .
V gene: TRBV5-1
clone size: .
J gene: TRBJ1-5
CDR3 DNA: TGCGCCAGCAGCTTACAGGGTGGGGATCAGCCCCAGCATTTT
CDR3 protein: CASSLQGGDQPQHF

D gene: .
V gene: TRBV11-2
clone size: .
J gene: TRBJ2-2
CDR3 DNA: TGTGCCAGCAGCTTAGATGGACTGGTGGAGAGGGAGCTGTTTTTT
CDR3 protein: CASSLDGLVERELFF

D gene: TRBD1
V gene: TRBV28
clone size: .
J gene: TRBJ1-3
CDR3 DNA: TGTGCCAGCAGCCCAGCCTTCAGGGGGAGCTCTGGAAACACCATATATTTT
CDR3 protein: CASSPAFRGSSGNTIYF

D gene: TRBD1
V gene: TRBV2
clone size: .
J gene: TRBJ1-1
CDR3 DNA: TGTGCCAGCAAGGAGCAGGGGGCGGTCGGTGAAGCTTTCTTT
CDR3 protein: CASKEQGAVGEAFF

D gene: .
V gene: TRBV30
clone size: .
J gene: TRBJ2-5
CDR3 DNA: TGTGCCTGGAGTGTATTTTCAGGGGCGCAAGAGACCCAGTACTTC
CDR3 protein: CAWSVFSGAQETQYF

D gene: TRBD1
V gene: TRBV4-1
clone size: .
J gene: TRBJ1-1
CDR3 DNA: TGCGCCAGCAGCCAAGTTGACAGGGTGAACACTGAAGCTTTCTTT
CDR3 protein: CASSQVDRVNTEAFF

D gene: .
V gene: TRBV2
clone size: few
J gene: TRBJ1-3
CDR3 DNA: TGTGCCAGCAGCGAGGTGGGCAGCGGCCCTGGAAACACCATATATTTT
CDR3 protein: CASSEVGSGPGNTIYF

D gene: .
V gene: TRBV18
clone size: once
J gene: TRBJ1-5
CDR3 DNA: TGTGCCAGCTCTAAAGACATCCATAGCAATCAGCCCCAGCATTTT
CDR3 protein: CASSKDIHSNQPQHF

D gene: .
V gene: TRBV6-6
clone size: .
J gene: TRBJ2-7
CDR3 DNA: TGTGCCAGCACCTTAAGAGCCGCCTACGAGCAGTACTTC
CDR3 protein: CASTLRAAYEQYF

D gene: TRBD1
V gene: TRBV28
clone size: .
J gene: TRBJ1-6
CDR3 DNA: TGTGCCAGCAGTTCTTCAGACAGGGTGAATTCACCCCTCCACTTT
CDR3 protein: CASSSSDRVNSPLHF

D gene: .
V gene: TRBV6-6
clone size: .
J gene: TRBJ1-4
CDR3 DNA: TGTGCCAGCAGTTACTCGTTCGACAAGAATGAAAAACTGTTTTTT
CDR3 protein: CASSYSFDKNEKLFF

D gene: .
V gene: TRBV19
clone size: .
J gene: TRBJ2-5
CDR3 DNA: TGTGCCAGTAGTACAGGCTTCGATTTACAAGAGACCCAGTACTTC
CDR3 protein: CASSTGFDLQETQYF

D gene: TRBD2
V gene: TRBV18
clone size: once
J gene: TRBJ2-1
CDR3 DNA: TGTGCCAGCTCACCGGGGACTAGCGGAGACAATGAGCAGTTCTTC
CDR3 protein: CASSPGTSGDNEQFF

D gene: TRBD1
V gene: TRBV27
clone size: once
J gene: TRBJ1-2
CDR3 DNA: TGTGCCACAGGGGGCTTTAACTATGGCTACACCTTC
CDR3 protein: CATGGFNYGYTF

D gene: .
V gene: TRBV7-9
clone size: once
J gene: TRBJ2-1
CDR3 DNA: TGTGCCAGCAGCGCCCGGGACTCATCCCCTCGGGAGCAGTTCTTC
CDR3 protein: CASSARDSSPREQFF

D gene: .
V gene: TRBV28
clone size: .
J gene: TRBJ1-3
CDR3 DNA: TGTGCCAGCAGACCCCCTACAGGGTCGGAAAACACCATATATTTT
CDR3 protein: CASRPPTGSENTIYF

D gene: TRBD1
V gene: TRBV19
clone size: .
J gene: TRBJ2-3
CDR3 DNA: TGTGCCAGTAGGGGACAGGGCACAGATACGCAGTATTTT
CDR3 protein: CASRGQGTDTQYF

D gene: .
V gene: TRBV2
clone size: .
J gene: TRBJ1-1
CDR3 DNA: TGTGCCAGCAGTGAAGGTGGGGCGGCAGCCGAAGCTTTCTTT
CDR3 protein: CASSEGGAAAEAFF

D gene: TRBD1
V gene: TRBV6-2/TRBV6-3
clone size: once
J gene: TRBJ2-7
CDR3 DNA: TGTGCCAGCAGTTATGGTCGTCGGGACAGGGGGTTCCACGAGCAGTACTTC
CDR3 protein: CASSYGRRDRGFHEQYF

D gene: TRBD2
V gene: TRBV9
clone size: .
J gene: TRBJ2-1
CDR3 DNA: TGTGCCAGCACCCTTAGCGGGAGCGAGGGCGAGCAGTTCTTC
CDR3 protein: CASTLSGSEGEQFF

D gene: .
V gene: TRBV2
clone size: .
J gene: TRBJ1-3
CDR3 DNA: TGTGCCAGCAGTGAAGTAGACACCATATATTTT
CDR3 protein: CASSEVDTIYF

D gene: .
V gene: TRBV27
clone size: once
J gene: TRBJ2-3
CDR3 DNA: TGTGCCAGCGGACGGTGGAAAAGGGGTGATAGCGGAGCAGATACGCAGTATTTT
CDR3 protein: CASGRWKRGDSGADTQYF

D gene: .
V gene: TRBV6-6
clone size: .
J gene: TRBJ1-6
CDR3 DNA: TGTGCCAGCAGTTACGCGGAGGACAATTCACCCCTCCACTTT
CDR3 protein: CASSYAEDNSPLHF

D gene: TRBD1
V gene: TRBV9
clone size: .
J gene: TRBJ1-5
CDR3 DNA: TGTGCCAGCAGCGTAGGGGCAGGGGGCGCGGGACAGCCCCAGCATTTT
CDR3 protein: CASSVGAGGAGQPQHF

D gene: TRBD1
V gene: TRBV5-1
clone size: once
J gene: TRBJ2-3
CDR3 DNA: TGCGCCAGCAGCTCGAACGGACAGGGCACAGATACGCAGTATTTT
CDR3 protein: CASSSNGQGTDTQYF

D gene: .
V gene: TRBV27
clone size: .
J gene: TRBJ2-7
CDR3 DNA: TGTGCCAGCAGCCCCGGGCAGGGATTCACCTACGAGCAGTACTTC
CDR3 protein: CASSPGQGFTYEQYF

D gene: TRBD1
V gene: TRBV7-9
clone size: .
J gene: TRBJ2-3
CDR3 DNA: TGTGCCAGCAGCTTAGGACAGGGCTCAGATACGCAGTATTTT
CDR3 protein: CASSLGQGSDTQYF

D gene: TRBD1
V gene: TRBV28
clone size: .
J gene: TRBJ2-4
CDR3 DNA: TGTGCCAGCAGTCCCAACGGACAGGGGTACATTCAGTACTTC
CDR3 protein: CASSPNGQGYIQYF

D gene: .
V gene: TRBV28
clone size: .
J gene: TRBJ1-5
CDR3 DNA: TGTGCCAGCAGTTTAGAGGGACTTGGCAATCAGCCCCAGCATTTT
CDR3 protein: CASSLEGLGNQPQHF

D gene: TRBD2
V gene: TRBV7-2
clone size: .
J gene: TRBJ2-5
CDR3 DNA: TGTGCCAGCAGCTTAGGCGGACTAGCGGGGCAAGAGACCCAGTACTTC
CDR3 protein: CASSLGGLAGQETQYF

D gene: .
V gene: TRBV6-5
clone size: .
J gene: TRBJ2-5
CDR3 DNA: TGTGCCAGCAGTATTCATCGGCGGGGTTTGGAGACCCAGTACTTC
CDR3 protein: CASSIHRRGLETQYF

D gene: .
V gene: TRBV24-1
clone size: .
J gene: TRBJ1-5
CDR3 DNA: TGTGCCACCTCCTGGGGAGGTAATCAGCCCCAGCATTTT
CDR3 protein: CATSWGGNQPQHF

D gene: TRBD1
V gene: TRBV28
clone size: .
J gene: TRBJ2-3
CDR3 DNA: TGTGCCAGCAGTTTGCCTCCGGGACAGAGGAGGTCTGATACGCAGTATTTT
CDR3 protein: CASSLPPGQRRSDTQYF

D gene: TRBD1
V gene: TRBV4-1
clone size: .
J gene: TRBJ2-3
CDR3 DNA: TGCGCCAGCAGCCAATATCCTCTTGGACAGGGGGCAGATACGCAGTATTTT
CDR3 protein: CASSQYPLGQGADTQYF

D gene: TRBD1
V gene: TRBV15
clone size: .
J gene: TRBJ1-5
CDR3 DNA: TGTGCCACCAGCAAGGACAGGGGCAATCAGCCCCAGCATTTT
CDR3 protein: CATSKDRGNQPQHF

D gene: TRBD1
V gene: TRBV7-2
clone size: .
J gene: TRBJ2-7
CDR3 DNA: TGTGCCAGCAGCTACAAACAGGGGCCCTACGAGCAGTACTTC
CDR3 protein: CASSYKQGPYEQYF

D gene: TRBD2
V gene: TRBV18
clone size: .
J gene: TRBJ2-3
CDR3 DNA: TGTGCCAGCTCACCTATTCTAGCGGGAGGGCCCTTCTCGTCTGTTAGCACAGATACGCAGTATTTT
CDR3 protein: CASSPILAGGPFSSVSTDTQYF

D gene: TRBD1
V gene: TRBV29-1
clone size: .
J gene: TRBJ2-7
CDR3 DNA: TGCAGCGTTGAGACAGGGGGCGGGTACGAGCAGTACTTC
CDR3 protein: CSVETGGGYEQYF

D gene: TRBD1
V gene: TRBV13
clone size: .
J gene: TRBJ2-7
CDR3 DNA: TGTGCCAGCAGCCCAGGGACAGGGGTTTACGAGCAGTACTTC
CDR3 protein: CASSPGTGVYEQYF

D gene: TRBD1
V gene: TRBV2
clone size: .
J gene: TRBJ2-1
CDR3 DNA: TGTGCCAGCAGTGAACAGGGACAGGGGTCCAATGAGCAGTTCTTC
CDR3 protein: CASSEQGQGSNEQFF